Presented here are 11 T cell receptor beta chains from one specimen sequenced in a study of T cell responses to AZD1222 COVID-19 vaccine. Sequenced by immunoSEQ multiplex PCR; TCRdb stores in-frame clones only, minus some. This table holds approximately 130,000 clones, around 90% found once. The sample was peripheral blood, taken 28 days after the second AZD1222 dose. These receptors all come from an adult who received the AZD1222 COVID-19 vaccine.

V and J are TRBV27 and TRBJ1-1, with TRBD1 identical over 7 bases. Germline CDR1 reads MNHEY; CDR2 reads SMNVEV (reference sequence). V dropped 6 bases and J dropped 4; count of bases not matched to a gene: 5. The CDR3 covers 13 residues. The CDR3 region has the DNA TGTGCCAGCAGCGACAGGGCGCGCACTGAAGCTTTCTTT. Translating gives CASSDRARTEAFF.

The CDR3 reads CASSMFGTGGRGQPQHF. CDR3 nucleotide sequence: TGTGCCAGTAGTATGTTCGGGACAGGGGGCCGTGGTCAGCCCCAGCATTTT. The rearrangement uses TRBV19 and TRBJ1-5, with TRBD1 matching over 12 bases. Germline V gives CDR1 LNHDA, CDR2 SQIVND (reference sequence). J lost 6 bases, V lost 3 bases, and 9 bases had no gene match. This CDR3 has 17 residues.

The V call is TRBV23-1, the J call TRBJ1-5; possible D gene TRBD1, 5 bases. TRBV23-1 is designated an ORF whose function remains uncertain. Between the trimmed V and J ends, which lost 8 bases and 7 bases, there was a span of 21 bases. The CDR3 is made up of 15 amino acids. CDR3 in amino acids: CASLRQGAKDQPQHF. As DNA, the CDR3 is TGCGCCAGCCTTCGACAAGGGGCGAAGGACCAGCCCCAGCATTTT.

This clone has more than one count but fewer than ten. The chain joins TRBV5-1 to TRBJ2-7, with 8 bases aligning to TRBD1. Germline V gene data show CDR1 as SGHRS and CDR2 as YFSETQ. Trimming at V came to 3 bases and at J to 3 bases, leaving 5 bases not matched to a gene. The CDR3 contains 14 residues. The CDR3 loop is CASSYGQGVYEQYF. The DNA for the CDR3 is TGCGCCAGCAGCTACGGACAGGGTGTCTACGAGCAGTACTTC.

The CDR3, as DNA: TGTGCCAGCAGCTTATGGGGGGGCCATGGCTACACCTTC. Translated: CASSLWGGHGYTF. The chain links TRBV7-2 to TRBJ1-2; possible D gene TRBD1, 6 bases. The germline V and J ends were trimmed by 2 bases and 6 bases, with 10 bases remaining between them. Per germline, CDR1 SGHTA and CDR2 FQGNSA. The CDR3 runs 13 residues.

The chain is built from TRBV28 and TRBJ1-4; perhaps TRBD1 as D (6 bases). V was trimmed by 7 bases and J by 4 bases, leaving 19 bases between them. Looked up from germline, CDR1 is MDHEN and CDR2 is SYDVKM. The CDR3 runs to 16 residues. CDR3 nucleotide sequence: TGTGCCAGCATGTGGGGGGGGGCAAAGTTTAATGAAAAACTGTTTTTT. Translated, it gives CASMWGGAKFNEKLFF. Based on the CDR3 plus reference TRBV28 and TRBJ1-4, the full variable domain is DVKVTQSSRYLVKRTGEKVFLECVQDMDHENMFWYRQDPGLGLRLIYFSYDVKMKEKGDIPEGYSVSREKKERFSLILESASTNQTSMYLCASMWGGAKFNEKLFFGSGTQLSVL.

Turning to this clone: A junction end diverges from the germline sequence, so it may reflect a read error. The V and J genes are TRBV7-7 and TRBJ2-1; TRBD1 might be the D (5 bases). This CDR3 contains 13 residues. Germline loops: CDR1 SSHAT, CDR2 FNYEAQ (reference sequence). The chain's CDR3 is CASSIGRDNEQFF. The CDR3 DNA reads TGTGCTAGCAGCATCGGCAGGGACAATGAGCAGTTCTTC.

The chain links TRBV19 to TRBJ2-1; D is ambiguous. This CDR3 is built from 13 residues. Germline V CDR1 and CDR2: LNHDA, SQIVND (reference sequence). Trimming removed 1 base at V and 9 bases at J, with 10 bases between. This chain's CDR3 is CASSIGISGEQFF. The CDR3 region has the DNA TGTGCCAGTAGTATAGGGATATCCGGTGAGCAGTTCTTC.

The CDR3 here is CASSGRSAKITDTQYF. For the CDR3, the DNA is TGTGCCAGCAGCGGTCGGTCAGCGAAGATCACAGATACGCAGTATTTT. The chain uses TRBV5-7 and TRBJ2-3; D gene uncertain. TRBV5-7 is placed among ORFs of uncertain function. The ends were cut back, 4 bases at V and 2 bases at J, with 17 bases in the middle. The CDR3 runs to 16 residues.

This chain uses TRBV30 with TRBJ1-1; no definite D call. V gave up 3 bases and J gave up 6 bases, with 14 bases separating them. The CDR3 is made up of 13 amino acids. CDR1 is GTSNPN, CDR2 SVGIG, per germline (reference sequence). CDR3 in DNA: TGTGCCTGGAGCCTAGGCAGCTGGGCTGAAGCTTTCTTT. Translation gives CAWSLGSWAEAFF.

CDR3 nucleotide sequence: TGTGCCAGCCGGCGGAGCGTATCCTATGGCTACACCTTC. Residues: CASRRSVSYGYTF. This chain connects TRBV12-3 or TRBV12-4 to TRBJ1-2; D unclear. V gave up 8 bases and J gave up 4 bases, with 14 bases separating them. The CDR3 runs to 13 residues.